Reported below is one T cell receptor (beta chain). This record comes from a study of blood T cell repertoires in COVID-19. Study-level information: COVID-19 samples, acute and convalescent, were from the United States, Italy and Spain. From T cells, B-cell-depleted T cells, or PBMCs came the material, which was cDNA or gDNA.

V shed 0 bases and J shed 8 bases, with 11 bases lying between them. CDR3 length: 14 amino acids. CDR1 is SGHRS and CDR2 is YFSETQ in the germline V gene. Individuals drawn from 20 to 30 US areas were about 18 to 90 years old. How the authors handled the data: How many nucleated cells were present was estimated from reference gene primer amplification. The protocol was immunoSEQ multiplex PCR, while the TCRdb copy is restricted to in-frame clones and leaves out a portion. That table furnishes V, J and clone size, whereas the DNA furnished D and trimming. In the table there are some 420,000 clones, over 75% of which are singletons.

Sequenced material: PBMCs or T cells enriched from blood (not recorded which). The chain employs TRBV5-1 and TRBJ1-4, with D perhaps matching TRBD1 (6 bases). This TCR was recovered from a man between 25 and 39 years old who had recovered from COVID-19. CDR3 DNA: TGCGCCAGCAGCTTGGCGATCCAGGGGGAAAAACTGTTTTTT. Amino acids: CASSLAIQGEKLFF.